This is a list of T cell receptor beta chains from one sample in a study of blood T cell repertoires in COVID-19. The table came from immunoSEQ multiplex PCR; TCRdb's copy has only in-frame clones and leaves some out. The sample lists approximately 250,000 clones, 70% to 90% occurring once. Sequencing used PBMCs or T cells enriched from blood (not recorded which). The receptors were gathered from a woman in her thirties or forties with acute COVID-19. CDR3s include the opening cysteine and the closing phenylalanine or tryptophan. D genes are given only for firm matches. Clone size, where shown, is once, few, many, or a class for clones that have expanded.

NA,TRBJ2-5,TRBV7-3,once,TGTGCCAGCAGCCAAACGGCGGGGAACCAAGAGACCCAGTACTTC,CASSQTAGNQETQYF
TRBD2,TRBJ2-1,TRBV27,NA,TGTGCCAGCAGTCTATATTCCCTAGCGGGGGGGGAGCAGTTCTTC,CASSLYSLAGGEQFF
NA,TRBJ1-2,TRBV25-1,few,TGTGCCAGCAGTGCCCGGGATAACTATGGCTACACCTTC,CASSARDNYGYTF
TRBD1,TRBJ2-3,TRBV5-4,NA,TGTGCCAGCAGTATGACAGGGGCTAGCACAGATACGCAGTATTTT,CASSMTGASTDTQYF
NA,TRBJ1-1,TRBV5-6,NA,TGTGCCAGCAGCTTCGTCGGGAGGGGGGGCACTGAAGCTTTCTTT,CASSFVGRGGTEAFF
NA,TRBJ1-1,TRBV10-1,NA,TGCGCCAGCAGTGAGTCGGGCAGGGGAGAAGCTTTCTTT,CASSESGRGEAFF
NA,TRBJ2-7,TRBV18,NA,TGTGCCAGCTCACTCAGGGGTCACGAGCAGTACTTC,CASSLRGHEQYF
NA,TRBJ1-3,TRBV7-9,NA,TGTGCCAGCACCAATTCGGGGGGCAACTCTGGAAACACCATATATTTT,CASTNSGGNSGNTIYF
TRBD2,TRBJ2-1,TRBV28,NA,TGTGCCAGCAGATCCGGGACTAGCTACAATGAGCAGTTCTTC,CASRSGTSYNEQFF
TRBD2,TRBJ2-1,TRBV5-3,NA,TGTGCCAGAAGCGCCGGGACTAGCGGCTACAATGAGCAGTTCTTC,CARSAGTSGYNEQFF
TRBD1,TRBJ1-4,TRBV5-1,NA,TGCGCCAGCAGCTTGGCCAGGGGGCGCCCGCTGTTTTTT,CASSLARGRPLFF
TRBD1,TRBJ2-1,TRBV3-1/TRBV3-2,once,TGTGCCAGCAGCCAATATCTAGGGGCAGGGGGCCTGTACAATGAGCAGTTCTTC,CASSQYLGAGGLYNEQFF
TRBD2,TRBJ2-7,TRBV5-4,NA,TGTGCCAGCAGCTACGGAGCGGGGTTTGCCTACGAGCAGTACTTC,CASSYGAGFAYEQYF
NA,TRBJ1-2,TRBV18,NA,TGTGCCAGCTCACCCATCGAGACAGGCTATGGCTACACCTTC,CASSPIETGYGYTF
NA,TRBJ1-5,TRBV5-1,NA,TGCGCCAGCAGCCCCAATAGCAATCAGCCCCAGCATTTT,CASSPNSNQPQHF
NA,TRBJ1-2,TRBV5-1,NA,TGCGCCAGCAGCTTGGCCCAGGCCGGGGGGTTAAGTGGCTACACCTTC,CASSLAQAGGLSGYTF
NA,TRBJ1-2,TRBV7-8,NA,TGTGCCAGCAGCGAAGCGGGAGTCGCTAACTATGGCTACACCTTC,CASSEAGVANYGYTF
NA,TRBJ2-5,TRBV3-1/TRBV3-2,NA,TGTGCCAGCAGCCAAGGGCAGACAGAAGAGACCCAGTACTTC,CASSQGQTEETQYF
NA,TRBJ2-6,TRBV25-1,NA,TGTGCCAGCAGTGATCCTCGCAGGGACTCTGGGGCCAACGTCCTGACTTTC,CASSDPRRDSGANVLTF
NA,TRBJ2-7,TRBV2,NA,TGTGCCAGCAGTGCTAGGACTATGAGGGTAGGCGAGCAGTACTTC,CASSARTMRVGEQYF
NA,TRBJ1-2,TRBV15,NA,TGTGCCACCAGCAGAGATAATGTAGGGGTCTATGGCTACACCTTC,CATSRDNVGVYGYTF
TRBD1,TRBJ2-4,TRBV28,NA,TGTGCCAGCTGTCCAGGGGGTTCGTTAAACATTCAGTACTTC,CASCPGGSLNIQYF
NA,TRBJ1-2,TRBV28,NA,TGTGCCAGCCGAAAAGGGGTGGACTATGGCTACACCTTC,CASRKGVDYGYTF
NA,TRBJ1-2,TRBV4-1,NA,TGCGCCAGCAGCCCCCCCCTCGGGGGTTTGATGGATGGCTACACCTTC,CASSPPLGGLMDGYTF
TRBD2,TRBJ2-1,TRBV7-3,NA,TGTGCCAGCAGCTTAATAGGACTAGCGGCTAACAATGAGCAGTTCTTC,CASSLIGLAANNEQFF
NA,TRBJ1-2,TRBV5-6,NA,TGTGCCAGCAGCTTCGCAGGGAATTTAGGCTATGGCTACACCTTC,CASSFAGNLGYGYTF
TRBD2,TRBJ2-3,TRBV24-1,NA,TGTGCCACCAGTGATCGAGGACTAGCGGGAGATACGCAGTATTTT,CATSDRGLAGDTQYF
NA,TRBJ1-2,TRBV24-1,NA,TGTGCCACCAGTGATCCCGTAGACTATGGCTACACCTTC,CATSDPVDYGYTF
NA,TRBJ2-7,TRBV5-1,NA,TGCGCCAGCAATTACGAGGTCGGCTACGAGCAGTACTTC,CASNYEVGYEQYF
TRBD2,TRBJ2-6,TRBV5-5,once,TGTGCCAGCAGCGCCACTAGCGGGAGGGCCTCTTTCTCTGGGGCCAACGTCCTGACTTTC,CASSATSGRASFSGANVLTF
TRBD1,TRBJ1-2,TRBV2,NA,TGTGCCAGCAGTGAAGAAAGGGGGCATGGCTACACCTTC,CASSEERGHGYTF
NA,TRBJ1-6,TRBV28,few,TGTGCCAGCAGGCCTCCCGAGGGAGTTTCACCCCTCCACTTT,CASRPPEGVSPLHF
TRBD2,TRBJ2-5,TRBV7-2,NA,TGTGCCAGCAGCTTATCCGGGACTAGTGGAGAGACCCAGTACTTC,CASSLSGTSGETQYF
NA,TRBJ2-1,TRBV27,NA,TGTGCCAGCAGTTTATCAGGGCAGGGGCATGGCGTGCAGTTCTTC,CASSLSGQGHGVQFF
NA,TRBJ1-5,TRBV27,NA,TGTGCCAGCAGTTTTTCCCTCAATCAGCCCCAGCATTTT,CASSFSLNQPQHF
TRBD1,TRBJ1-3,TRBV7-2,once,TGTGCCAGCAGCCCTTGGACAGGGCTTGGAAACACCATATATTTT,CASSPWTGLGNTIYF
TRBD1,TRBJ1-5,TRBV9,NA,TGTGCCAGCAGCGCGGGACAGTTAAGCAATCAGCCCCAGCATTTT,CASSAGQLSNQPQHF
NA,TRBJ2-1,TRBV3-1/TRBV3-2,once,TGTGCCAGCAGCCAGAGAAGCTCCTACAATGAGCAGTTCTTC,CASSQRSSYNEQFF
NA,TRBJ1-1,TRBV24-1,NA,TGTGCCACCAGTGACAACAGGGAAGGGAGCACTGAAGCTTTCTTT,CATSDNREGSTEAFF
TRBD2,TRBJ2-1,TRBV7-2,NA,TGTGCCAGCAGCTTAGTAGCGGGAGGGGCCTACAATGAGCAGTTCTTC,CASSLVAGGAYNEQFF
TRBD1,TRBJ1-4,TRBV7-2,NA,TGTGCCAGCAGCTCGGACAGGGTTTGGGAAAAACTGTTTTTT,CASSSDRVWEKLFF
NA,TRBJ2-2,TRBV11-2,NA,TGTGCCAGCAGCTTTGACAGTTGGGCCGGGGAGCTGTTTTTT,CASSFDSWAGELFF
NA,TRBJ2-6,TRBV7-2,NA,TGTGCCAGCAGCTTAGCGTCAGGGACTGGGGCCAACGTCCTGACTTTC,CASSLASGTGANVLTF
TRBD1,TRBJ2-7,TRBV7-3,NA,TGTGCCAGCAGCCCGCGACAGGGCTACGAGCAGTACTTC,CASSPRQGYEQYF